This T cell receptor (beta chain) is from a study of shared clonotypes between healthy human individuals. Sequencing used immunoSEQ multiplex PCR; TCRdb keeps in-frame clones, though not all of them. Found here are about 2.4 million clones, 93% of them singletons; the top ten hold approximately 0.37%. Findings and caveats of the study: Despite large depth, sorted-subset datasets appeared incompletely sequenced.

This clone is a singleton in its sample. Its antigen remains unidentified. The CDR3 length is 15 residues. Trimming pared 6 bases from V and 2 bases from J, leaving 14 bases between. Per the germline V gene, CDR1 is MDHEN and CDR2 is SYDVKM. This TCR came from a man between 18 and 29 years old in good health. Some clones in this sample may be carry-over from other donors' samples. V is TRBV28 and J is TRBJ1-5; no clear D gene. Sequencing used naive CD4+ T cells from PBMCs. Sample subset: CD45RA+ positively selected. This chain's CDR3 is CASSVPRTGNQPQHF. As DNA, the CDR3 is TGTGCCAGCAGCGTACCGCGGACCGGCAATCAGCCCCAGCATTTT.